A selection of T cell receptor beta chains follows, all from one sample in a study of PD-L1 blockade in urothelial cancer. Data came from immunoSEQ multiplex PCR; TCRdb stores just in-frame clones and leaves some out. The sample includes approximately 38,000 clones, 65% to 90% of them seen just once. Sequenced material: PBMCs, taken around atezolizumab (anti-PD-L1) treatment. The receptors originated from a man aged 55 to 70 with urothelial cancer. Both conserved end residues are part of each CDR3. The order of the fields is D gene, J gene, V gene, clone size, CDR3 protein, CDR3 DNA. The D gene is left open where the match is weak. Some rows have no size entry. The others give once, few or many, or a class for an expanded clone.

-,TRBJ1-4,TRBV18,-,CASSRSFNEKLFF,TGTGCCAGCTCACGCAGTTTCAATGAAAAACTGTTTTTT
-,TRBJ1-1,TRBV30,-,CAWRQGSWTEAFF,TGTGCCTGGAGGCAGGGTAGTTGGACTGAAGCTTTCTTT
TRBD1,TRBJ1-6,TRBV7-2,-,CASSPPGQNSPLHF,TGTGCCAGCAGCCCTCCGGGACAGAATTCACCCCTCCACTTT
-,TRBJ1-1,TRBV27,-,CASSAQQGRFGEAFF,TGTGCCAGCAGTGCCCAACAGGGTCGGTTTGGTGAAGCTTTCTTT
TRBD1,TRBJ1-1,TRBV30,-,CAWINPGTGRTNTEAFF,TGTGCCTGGATAAATCCGGGGACAGGCCGAACGAACACTGAAGCTTTCTTT
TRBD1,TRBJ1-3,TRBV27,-,CASSTHRGPGNTIYF,TGTGCCAGCAGTACACACAGGGGGCCTGGAAACACCATATATTTT
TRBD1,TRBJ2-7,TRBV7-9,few,CASGPYSGTGGREQYF,TGTGCCAGCGGCCCATATTCTGGGACAGGGGGACGCGAGCAGTACTTC
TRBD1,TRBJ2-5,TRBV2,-,CASRAGQGGAETQYF,TGTGCCAGCAGGGCCGGACAGGGGGGCGCAGAGACCCAGTACTTC
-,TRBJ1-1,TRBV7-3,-,CASSLLGSGTEAFF,TGTGCCAGCAGCTTATTAGGTTCAGGAACTGAAGCTTTCTTT
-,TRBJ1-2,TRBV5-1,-,CASAPSPGNYGYTF,TGCGCCAGCGCCCCTTCGCCGGGGAACTATGGCTACACCTTC
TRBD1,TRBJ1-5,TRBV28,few,CASITQGQPQHF,TGTGCCAGCATAACACAGGGGCAGCCCCAGCATTTT
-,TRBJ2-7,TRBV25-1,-,CASSEEGGAVRASHEQYF,TGTGCCAGCAGTGAGGAAGGGGGGGCGGTCCGGGCCTCTCACGAGCAGTACTTC
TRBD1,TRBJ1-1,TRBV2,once,CASSEFLFGTENTEAFF,TGTGCCAGCAGTGAATTCCTTTTCGGGACAGAGAACACTGAAGCTTTCTTT
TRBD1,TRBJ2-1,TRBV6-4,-,CASSDTDRGLYNEQFF,TGTGCCAGCAGTGACACCGACAGGGGGCTATACAATGAGCAGTTCTTC
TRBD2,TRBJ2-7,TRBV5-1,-,CASSRQNSGGAGHEQYF,TGCGCCAGCAGCCGCCAAAATAGCGGGGGCGCCGGGCACGAGCAGTACTTC
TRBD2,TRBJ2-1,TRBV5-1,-,CASSLGSLAGNNEQFF,TGCGCCAGCAGCCTTGGGTCGCTAGCGGGAAACAATGAGCAGTTCTTC
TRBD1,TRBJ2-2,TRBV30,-,CAWSFWQGATQGVGELFF,TGTGCCTGGAGTTTCTGGCAGGGGGCTACCCAAGGTGTCGGGGAGCTGTTTTTT
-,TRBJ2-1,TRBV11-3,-,CASSSRTGSYNEQFF,TGTGCCAGCAGCTCCCGAACAGGGTCCTACAATGAGCAGTTCTTC
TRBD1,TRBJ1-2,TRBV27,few,CASRRGQVNYGYTF,TGTGCCAGCAGACGGGGACAGGTCAACTATGGCTACACCTTC
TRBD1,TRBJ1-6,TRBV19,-,CASSEQGSKNSPLHF,TGTGCCAGTAGCGAACAGGGGTCAAAGAATTCACCCCTCCACTTT
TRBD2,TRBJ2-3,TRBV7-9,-,CASSSGLATYTQYF,TGTGCCAGCAGCTCCGGACTAGCGACATATACGCAGTATTTT
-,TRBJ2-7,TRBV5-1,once,CASSSPLSQGPHEQYF,TGCGCCAGCAGCTCACCCCTTTCACAGGGTCCGCACGAGCAGTACTTC
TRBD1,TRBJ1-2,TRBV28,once,CASGTVYGYTF,TGTGCCAGCGGGACAGTCTATGGCTACACCTTC
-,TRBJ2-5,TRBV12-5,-,CASGLAGRETQYF,TGTGCTAGTGGTTTGGCAGGGCGGGAGACCCAGTACTTC
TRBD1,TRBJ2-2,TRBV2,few,CASSTGTGRGELFF,TGTGCCAGCAGCACCGGGACAGGGAGGGGGGAGCTGTTTTTT
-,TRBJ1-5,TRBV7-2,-,CASSLPFQPQHF,TGTGCCAGCAGCTTACCGTTCCAGCCCCAGCATTTT